The 26 T cell receptor beta chains in this list originate from one sample, sequenced in a study of T-cell memory formation after mild COVID-19 (dated by TCRdb to the early 2020s). The method was 5' RACE. Data came from an Illumina NovaSeq 6000. Clones were called with MiXCR by TCRdb after fastp trimmed the public reads at Q25, and only in-frame beta chains were retained. CDR3 protein sequences are deduplicated, and each keeps its most common genes and DNA. The sample table lists a few hundred thousand distinct CDR3 sequences, around a fifth of them with a count of one. The ten largest clonotypes hold 21% of the sample. Specimen: PBMCs or a T cell subset sorted from them (not recorded which). The receptors were sampled from a man aged 18 to 35 who had mild COVID-19 (a few samples of this study predate the infection). The sample titles of this study are shuffled in the database, so cell type and time point are left out; the donor was told from shared clones.

This chain joins TRBV5-6 and TRBJ1-1; TRBD1 is a possible D gene (6 bases). CDR3 length equals 14 residues. V was clipped by 1 base and J by 3 bases, with 10 bases between them. Per the germline V gene, CDR1 is SGHDT and CDR2 is YYEEEE. The CDR3 coding sequence is TGTGCCAGCAGCTTGTGGGGGGGGCACACTGAAGCTTTCTTT. Translated: CASSLWGGHTEAFF.

The chain combines TRBV12-3 or TRBV12-4 with TRBJ2-5, with unresolved D. This CDR3 is built from 13 residues. The germline V and J ends were trimmed by 6 bases and 5 bases, with 13 bases remaining between them. The chain's CDR3 is CASRNPKWETQYF. The CDR3 bases are TGTGCCAGCAGAAACCCAAAGTGGGAGACCCAGTACTTC.

The chain carries TRBV6-5 and TRBJ1-1; TRBD1 matches at 7 bases. The germline CDR1 and CDR2 sequences are MNHEY and SVGAGI. V was clipped by 5 bases and J by 4 bases; unmatched bases: 10. This CDR3 contains 15 residues. The CDR3 loop is CASSRGTAPRTEAFF. The CDR3 nucleotides read TGTGCCAGCAGTCGAGGGACAGCCCCGCGCACTGAAGCTTTCTTT.

V is TRBV20-1 and J is TRBJ2-7; TRBD1 matches 8 bases. Losses at the gene ends were 4 bases for V and 4 bases for J; bases not matched to a gene: 6. Germline CDR1 and CDR2: DFQATT and SNEGSKA (reference sequence). This CDR3 region has 13 residues. The CDR3 loop is CSATGQGSYEQYV. The CDR3 DNA reads as TGCAGTGCTACCGGACAGGGCAGTTACGAGCAGTACGTC.

This clonotype was seen more than once but under ten times. V is TRBV6-6 and J is TRBJ1-1, with D maybe TRBD1 (5 bases). CDR1 is MNHNY and CDR2 is SVGAGI in the germline V gene (reference sequence). This CDR3 has 12 residues. The germline V and J ends were trimmed by 6 bases and 10 bases, with 15 bases remaining between them. The CDR3 reads CASRADPGGAFF. CDR3 nucleotides: TGTGCCAGCAGAGCGGACCCTGGGGGAGCTTTCTTT.

The J gene is TRBJ1-4, the V gene TRBV7-6, with 7 bases matching TRBD1. Germline V gene data show CDR1 as SGHVS and CDR2 as FNYEAQ. This CDR3 is built from 13 residues. V dropped 6 bases and J dropped 6; count of bases not matched to a gene: 4. The CDR3 sequence is CASSRQGDEKLFF. DNA of the CDR3: TGTGCCAGCAGTAGACAGGGTGATGAAAAACTGTTTTTT.

This clonotype was found a few times. V is TRBV9 and J is TRBJ2-1; 7 nucleotides agree with TRBD2. CDR1 is SGDLS and CDR2 is YYNGEE in the germline V gene. The CDR3 sequence is 12 residues long. V lost 0 bases, J lost 10 bases, and 1 base stayed unmatched. CDR3 DNA sequence: TGTGCCAGCAGCGTAGCAGCGGGGGAGCAGTTCTTC. Translated: CASSVAAGEQFF.

A note on this clonotype: One junction end disagrees with the germline gene, perhaps due to a read error. The chain links TRBV7-9 to TRBJ2-3; the match to TRBD2 covers 7 bases. There are 15 residues in the CDR3. Per germline, CDR1 SEHNR and CDR2 FQNEAQ (reference sequence). For the CDR3, the DNA is TGTGCCGGCAGCTTAGGGGCTAGCGGCGCAGATACGCAGTATTTT. This gives the protein CAGSLGASGADTQYF.

The rearrangement uses TRBV19 and TRBJ1-1; D uncertain. Germline values: CDR1 LNHDA, CDR2 SQIVND (reference sequence). With 1 base removed from V and 4 bases from J, the gap between germline ends came to 13 bases. This CDR3 spans 15 amino acids. The CDR3 sequence: CASSIVGFEGTEAFF. CDR3 coding DNA: TGTGCCAGTAGTATAGTAGGTTTTGAGGGCACTGAAGCTTTCTTT.

CDR3 region: CASSDLPGRRLTDTQYF. The DNA of the CDR3 is TGTGCCAGCAGCGACCTACCGGGACGGAGGTTGACAGATACGCAGTATTTT. The chain uses TRBV6-2 or TRBV6-3 and TRBJ2-3; the D call may be TRBD1 or TRBD2 (5 bases each). This CDR3 comprises 17 residues. From germline, CDR1 is MNHEY and CDR2 SVGEGT. V lost 6 bases and J lost 3, with 22 bases in between.

This clonotype was detected only a few times. The chain combines TRBV20-1 with TRBJ2-2, with 7 bases matching TRBD1. The V segment lost 0 bases and the J segment 6 bases; nucleotides outside the gene matches: 4. There are 14 residues in the CDR3. Germline loops: CDR1 DFQATT, CDR2 SNEGSKA (reference sequence). The CDR3 loop reads CSARDPQGAGELFF. The CDR3 coding sequence is TGCAGTGCTAGAGATCCGCAGGGGGCCGGGGAGCTGTTTTTT.

This clonotype was seen more than once but under ten times. The V call is TRBV7-2, the J call TRBJ2-5; D is unresolved. Germline V gives CDR1 SGHTA, CDR2 FQGNSA. The CDR3 sequence is 14 residues long. V lost 2 bases to trimming and J lost 1 base, with 8 bases between them. The CDR3 is CASSLRAVQETQYF. CDR3 nucleotide sequence: TGTGCCAGCAGCTTAAGGGCTGTCCAAGAGACCCAGTACTTC.

The CDR3 spells CASSTDRVDTEAFF. The CDR3 DNA reads as TGTGCCAGCAGCACAGACAGGGTTGACACTGAAGCTTTCTTT. The V call is TRBV7-2, the J call TRBJ1-1; 7 positions agree with TRBD1. This CDR3 has 14 amino acids. V was clipped by 5 bases and J by 3 bases; unmatched bases: 6. CDR1 is SGHTA, CDR2 FQGNSA, per germline. Combining the CDR3 with reference TRBV7-2 and TRBJ1-1 gives the whole variable domain GAGVSQSPSNKVTEKGKDVELRCDPISGHTALYWYRQSLGQGLEFLIYFQGNSAPDKSGLPSDRFSAERTGGSVSTLTIQRTQQEDSAVYLCASSTDRVDTEAFFGQGTRLTVV.

V gene TRBV7-2 combines with J gene TRBJ1-2; TRBD1 matches at 8 bases. CDR3 length equals 17 residues. V lost 1 base and J lost 3; bases outside the gene matches: 10. CDR1 is SGHTA and CDR2 is FQGNSA in the germline V gene. CDR3 protein: CASSLVFRTGSHYGYTF. CDR3 nucleotides: TGTGCCAGCAGCTTAGTCTTCCGGACAGGGAGTCACTATGGCTACACCTTC.

This clonotype occurred a few times. The V call is TRBV20-1, the J call TRBJ1-2; TRBD1 is a possible D gene (5 bases). CDR1 and CDR2 from the germline V gene are DFQATT and SNEGSKA (reference sequence). CDR3 size: 13 residues. The ends were cut back, 3 bases at V and 9 bases at J, with 17 bases in the middle. CDR3 DNA sequence: TGCAGTGCTAGGAGGCAGGGTGAACCCAGCTACACCTTC. This encodes CSARRQGEPSYTF.

The chain recombines TRBV6-1 with TRBJ2-3, with 10 bases that match TRBD2. This CDR3 contains 16 residues. CDR1 is MNHNS and CDR2 is SASEGT in the germline V gene. J was trimmed by 0 bases and V by 6 bases; bases with no gene match: 6. In DNA form, the CDR3 reads TGTGCCAGCAGGGGGGGACTAGCGTTAAGCACAGATACGCAGTATTTT. Protein product: CASRGGLALSTDTQYF.

The rearrangement joins TRBV5-1 to TRBJ1-3, with 7 bases fitting TRBD1. V shed 1 base, J shed 0 bases, and the junction held 4 bases outside the gene matches. The CDR3 length is 16 residues. The germline V gene encodes CDR1 SGHRS and CDR2 YFSETQ. The CDR3 spells CASSLTGQHSGNTIYF. CDR3 DNA: TGCGCCAGCAGCTTGACGGGACAGCACTCTGGAAACACCATATATTTT.

This clonotype turned up a few times. V usage is TRBV20-1 and J usage is TRBJ2-5; 7 bases align to TRBD1. Trimming took 4 bases from V and 1 from J; bases not matched to a gene: 6. The CDR3 is 14 amino acids. Germline V lookup: CDR1 DFQATT, CDR2 SNEGSKA (reference sequence). CDR3 bases: TGCAGTGCTAAAACCCGGGACAGCCAAGAGACCCAGTACTTC. The encoded protein is CSAKTRDSQETQYF.

This clonotype was seen many times. The chain couples TRBV12-3 or TRBV12-4 to TRBJ2-5; D ambiguous. The ends were cut back, 5 bases at V and 2 bases at J, with 12 bases in the middle. The CDR3 sequence is 14 residues long. The CDR3 bases are TGTGCCAGCAGTCTCTGGGATACACAAGAGACCCAGTACTTC. Residues: CASSLWDTQETQYF.

Regarding this clonotype: It is unclear where the CDR3 begins or ends on the DNA, so no DNA is shown, and the CDR3 is as TCRdb lists it. The chain links TRBV9 to TRBJ1-2; TRBD1, as called in the table, went unchecked against the DNA. The CDR3 length is 15 residues, termini included. The V gene's germline CDR1 is SGDLS and CDR2 YYNGEE. CDR3: CASSVAAGASYGYNF.

J is TRBJ2-1 and V is TRBV7-9, with 8 bases that match TRBD2. Trimming took 4 bases from V and 15 from J; bases not matched to a gene: 8. Germline-derived CDR1 and CDR2 are SEHNR and FQNEAQ (reference sequence). The CDR3 is 12 amino acids. The CDR3 DNA is TGTGCCAGCAGCTGGCTAGCGGGCGAGGGGTTCTTC. It translates to CASSWLAGEGFF. The full variable domain, its missing parts supplied by reference TRBV7-9 and TRBJ2-1, is DTGVSQNPRHKITKRGQNVTFRCDPISEHNRLYWYRQTLGQGPEFLTYFQNEAQLEKSRLLSDRFSAERPKGSFSTLEIQRTEQGDSAMYLCASSWLAGEGFFGPGTRLTVL.

This clonotype was seen a few times. The gene calls are TRBV7-2 and TRBJ2-5; a weak D match, TRBD2 (5 bases). The CDR3 loop spans 15 amino acids. V lost 6 bases, J lost 3 bases, and 17 bases lay in between. Germline CDR1 and CDR2: SGHTA and FQGNSA. CDR3: CASRPPGSWEETQYF. In nucleotides, the CDR3 is TGTGCCAGCAGGCCCCCGGGGAGCTGGGAAGAGACCCAGTACTTC.

V and J are TRBV10-3 and TRBJ1-2; D is perhaps TRBD1 (6 bases). Deletions cut 8 bases from V and 8 bases from J, with 18 bases between. Germline CDR1 and CDR2: ENHRY and SYGVKD. The CDR3 is 13 amino acids. The CDR3 region is CAIPQGQEGGYTF. In nucleotides, the CDR3 is TGTGCCATCCCCCAGGGGCAGGAGGGCGGCTACACCTTC.

This clonotype was observed a few times. V gene TRBV18 combines with J gene TRBJ2-1, with 8 bases identical to TRBD1. CDR1 is KGHSH and CDR2 is LQKENI in the germline V gene. Trimming took 3 bases from V and 0 from J; bases not matched to a gene: 7. The CDR3 loop spans 17 amino acids. CDR3 loop: CASSPSQGGSSYNEQFF. The CDR3, as DNA: TGTGCCAGCTCACCCTCACAGGGGGGTAGCTCCTACAATGAGCAGTTCTTC.

In this sample, this clonotype turned up a few times. This chain links TRBV3-1 with TRBJ2-7; unclear D gene. Per germline, CDR1 LGHDT and CDR2 YNNKEL (reference sequence). The CDR3 totals 15 residues. V gave up 1 base and J gave up 9 bases, with 19 bases separating them. CDR3 sequence: CASSQGPRHPSGQYV. The DNA of the CDR3 is TGTGCCAGCAGCCAAGGACCGAGGCATCCTAGTGGGCAGTACGTC.

The chain couples TRBV20-1 to TRBJ2-5; TRBD1 aligns across 9 bases. Germline V CDR1 and CDR2: DFQATT, SNEGSKA (reference sequence). V gave up 3 bases and J gave up 5 bases; unmatched junction bases: 4. CDR3 length equals 13 residues. The CDR3 DNA follows: TGCAGTGCTAGTCCCGGGACAGGGGAGACCCAGTACTTC. Amino acids: CSASPGTGETQYF.